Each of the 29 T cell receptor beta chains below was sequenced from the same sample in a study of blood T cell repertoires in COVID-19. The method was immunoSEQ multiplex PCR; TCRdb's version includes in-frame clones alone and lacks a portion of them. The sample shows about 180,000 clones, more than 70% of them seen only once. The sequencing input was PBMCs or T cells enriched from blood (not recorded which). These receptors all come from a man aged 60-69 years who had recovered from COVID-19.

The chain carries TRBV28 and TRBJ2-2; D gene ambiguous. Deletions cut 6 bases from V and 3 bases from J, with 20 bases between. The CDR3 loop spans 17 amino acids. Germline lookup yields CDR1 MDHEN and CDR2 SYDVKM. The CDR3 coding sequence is TGTGCCAGCAGATTTTCCGGGTTGAGCGCCGACACCGGGGAGCTGTTTTTT. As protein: CASRFSGLSADTGELFF. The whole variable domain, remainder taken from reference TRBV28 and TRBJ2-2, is DVKVTQSSRYLVKRTGEKVFLECVQDMDHENMFWYRQDPGLGLRLIYFSYDVKMKEKGDIPEGYSVSREKKERFSLILESASTNQTSMYLCASRFSGLSADTGELFFGEGSRLTVL.

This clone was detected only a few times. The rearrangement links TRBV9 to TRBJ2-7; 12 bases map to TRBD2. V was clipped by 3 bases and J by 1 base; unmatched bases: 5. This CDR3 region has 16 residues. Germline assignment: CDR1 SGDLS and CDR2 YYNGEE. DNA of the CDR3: TGTGCCAGCAGCGCCGAGGGGACTAGCGGGTCCTACGAGCAGTACTTC. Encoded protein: CASSAEGTSGSYEQYF. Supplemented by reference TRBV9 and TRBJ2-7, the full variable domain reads DSGVTQTPKHLITATGQRVTLRCSPRSGDLSVYWYQQSLDQGLQFLIQYYNGEERAKGNILERFSAQQFPDLHSELNLSSLELGDSALYFCASSAEGTSGSYEQYFGPGTRLTVT.

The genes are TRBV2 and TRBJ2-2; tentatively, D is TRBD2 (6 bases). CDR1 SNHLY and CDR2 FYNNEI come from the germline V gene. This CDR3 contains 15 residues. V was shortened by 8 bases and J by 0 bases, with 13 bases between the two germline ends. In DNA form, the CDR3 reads TGTGCCAGCGGGGACTGGACACCGAACACCGGGGAGCTGTTTTTT. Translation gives CASGDWTPNTGELFF.

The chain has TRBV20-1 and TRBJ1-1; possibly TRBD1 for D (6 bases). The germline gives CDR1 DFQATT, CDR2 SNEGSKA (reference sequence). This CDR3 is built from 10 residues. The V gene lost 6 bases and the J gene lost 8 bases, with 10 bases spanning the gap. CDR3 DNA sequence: TGCAGTGCGACAGACAGGGAAGCTTTCTTT. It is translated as CSATDREAFF.

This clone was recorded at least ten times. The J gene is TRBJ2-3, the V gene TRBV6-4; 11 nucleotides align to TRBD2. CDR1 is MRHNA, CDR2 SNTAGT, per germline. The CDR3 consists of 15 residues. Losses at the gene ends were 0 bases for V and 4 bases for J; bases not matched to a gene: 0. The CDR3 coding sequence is TGTGCCAGCAGTGACTCTAGCGGGGGGGCAGATACGCAGTATTTT. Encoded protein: CASSDSSGGADTQYF.

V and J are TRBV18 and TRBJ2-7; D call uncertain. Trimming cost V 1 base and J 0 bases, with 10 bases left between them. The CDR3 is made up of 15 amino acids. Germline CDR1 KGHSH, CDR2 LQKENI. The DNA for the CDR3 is TGTGCCAGCTCACCACGCTCGGGTTCCTCCTACGAGCAGTACTTC. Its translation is CASSPRSGSSYEQYF.

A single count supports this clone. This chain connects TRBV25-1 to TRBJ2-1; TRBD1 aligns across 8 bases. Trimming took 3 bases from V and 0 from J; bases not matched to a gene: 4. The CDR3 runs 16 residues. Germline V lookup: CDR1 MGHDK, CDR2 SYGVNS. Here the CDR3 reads CASSDQGASSYNEQFF. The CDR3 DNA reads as TGTGCCAGCAGTGATCAGGGGGCGAGCTCCTACAATGAGCAGTTCTTC.

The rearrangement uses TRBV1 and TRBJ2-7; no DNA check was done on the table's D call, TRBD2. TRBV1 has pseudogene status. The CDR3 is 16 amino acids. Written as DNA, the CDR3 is TGCACCAGCAGCCAAGGCGGCATTTCCCCCGCCTACGAGCAGTACTTC. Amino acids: CTSSQGGISPAYEQYF.

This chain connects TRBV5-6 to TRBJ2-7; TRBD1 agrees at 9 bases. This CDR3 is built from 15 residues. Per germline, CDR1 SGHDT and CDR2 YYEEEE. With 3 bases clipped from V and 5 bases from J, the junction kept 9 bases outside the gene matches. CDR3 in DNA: TGTGCCAGCAGCTCGGGTGGACAGGGGATCAACGAGCAGTACTTC. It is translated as CASSSGGQGINEQYF.

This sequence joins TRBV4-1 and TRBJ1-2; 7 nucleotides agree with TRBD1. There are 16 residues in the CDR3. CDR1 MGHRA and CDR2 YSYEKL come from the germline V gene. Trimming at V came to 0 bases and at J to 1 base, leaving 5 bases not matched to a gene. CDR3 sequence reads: CASSQESRGLNYGYTF. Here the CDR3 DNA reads TGCGCCAGCAGCCAAGAGAGTAGGGGGCTTAACTATGGCTACACCTTC.

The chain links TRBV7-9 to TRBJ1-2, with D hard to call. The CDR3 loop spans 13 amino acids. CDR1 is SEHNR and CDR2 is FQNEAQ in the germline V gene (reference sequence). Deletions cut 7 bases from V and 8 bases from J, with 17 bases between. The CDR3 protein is CASTHTNNNGYTF. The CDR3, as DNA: TGTGCCAGCACCCATACGAACAATAACGGCTACACCTTC.

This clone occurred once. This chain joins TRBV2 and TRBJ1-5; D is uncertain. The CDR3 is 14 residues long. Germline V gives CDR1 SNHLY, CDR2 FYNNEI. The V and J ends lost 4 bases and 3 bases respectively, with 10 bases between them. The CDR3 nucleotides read TGTGCCAGCAGTGTCGGTACTCCCAATCAGCCCCAGCATTTT. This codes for CASSVGTPNQPQHF. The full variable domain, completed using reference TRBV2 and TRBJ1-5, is EPEVTQTPSHQVTQMGQEVILRCVPISNHLYFYWYRQILGQKVEFLVSFYNNEISEKSEIFDDQFSVERPDGSNFTLKIRSTKLEDSAMYFCASSVGTPNQPQHFGDGTRLSIL.

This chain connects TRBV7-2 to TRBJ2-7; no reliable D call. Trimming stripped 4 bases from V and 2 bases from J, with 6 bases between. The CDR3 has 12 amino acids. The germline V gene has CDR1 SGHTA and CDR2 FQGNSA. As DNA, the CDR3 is TGTGCCAGCAGCTCTTACACCTACGAGCAGTACTTC. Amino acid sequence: CASSSYTYEQYF. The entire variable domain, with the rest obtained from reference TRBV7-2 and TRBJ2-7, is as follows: GAGVSQSPSNKVTEKGKDVELRCDPISGHTALYWYRQSLGQGLEFLIYFQGNSAPDKSGLPSDRFSAERTGGSVSTLTIQRTQQEDSAVYLCASSSYTYEQYFGPGTRLTVT.

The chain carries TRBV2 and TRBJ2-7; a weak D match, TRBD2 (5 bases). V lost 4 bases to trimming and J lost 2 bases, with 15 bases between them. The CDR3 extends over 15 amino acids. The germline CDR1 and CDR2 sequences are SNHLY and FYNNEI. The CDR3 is CASSASRGVAYEQYF. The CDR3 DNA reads TGTGCCAGCAGTGCTTCACGGGGAGTGGCCTACGAGCAGTACTTC.

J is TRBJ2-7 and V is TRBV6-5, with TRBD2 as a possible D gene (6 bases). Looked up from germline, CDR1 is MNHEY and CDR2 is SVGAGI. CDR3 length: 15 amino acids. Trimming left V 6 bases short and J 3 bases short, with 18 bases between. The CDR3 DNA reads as TGTGCCAGCAGAAACTGGGGGGTCTCCAACTACGAGCAGTACTTC. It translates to CASRNWGVSNYEQYF.

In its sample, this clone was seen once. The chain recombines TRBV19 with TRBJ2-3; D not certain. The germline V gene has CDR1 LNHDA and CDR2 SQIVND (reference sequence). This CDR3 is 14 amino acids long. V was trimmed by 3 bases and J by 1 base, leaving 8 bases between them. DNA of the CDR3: TGTGCCAGTAGTATCCCTCCCGGCACAGATACGCAGTATTTT. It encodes CASSIPPGTDTQYF.

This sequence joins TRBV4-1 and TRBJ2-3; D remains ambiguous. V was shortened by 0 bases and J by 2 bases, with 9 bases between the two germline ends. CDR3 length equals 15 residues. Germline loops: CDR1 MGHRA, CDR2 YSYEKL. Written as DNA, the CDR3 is TGCGCCAGCAGCCAAGATCTTTTCTACACAGATACGCAGTATTTT. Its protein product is CASSQDLFYTDTQYF.

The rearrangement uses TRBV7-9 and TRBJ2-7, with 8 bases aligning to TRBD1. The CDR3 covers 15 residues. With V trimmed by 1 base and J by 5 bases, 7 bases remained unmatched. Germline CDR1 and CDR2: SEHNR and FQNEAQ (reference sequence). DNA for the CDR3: TGTGCCAGCAGCTTAGGAGGCCAGGGGGCCAACGAGCAGTACTTC. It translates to CASSLGGQGANEQYF. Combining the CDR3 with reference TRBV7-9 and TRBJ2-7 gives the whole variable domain DTGVSQNPRHKITKRGQNVTFRCDPISEHNRLYWYRQTLGQGPEFLTYFQNEAQLEKSRLLSDRFSAERPKGSFSTLEIQRTEQGDSAMYLCASSLGGQGANEQYFGPGTRLTVT.

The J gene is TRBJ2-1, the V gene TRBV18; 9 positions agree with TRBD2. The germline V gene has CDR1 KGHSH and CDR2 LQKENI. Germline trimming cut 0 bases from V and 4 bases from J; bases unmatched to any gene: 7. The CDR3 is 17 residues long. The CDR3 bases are TGTGCCAGCTCACCACCAGGGGTAGCGGGGGCATACAATGAGCAGTTCTTC. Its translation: CASSPPGVAGAYNEQFF.

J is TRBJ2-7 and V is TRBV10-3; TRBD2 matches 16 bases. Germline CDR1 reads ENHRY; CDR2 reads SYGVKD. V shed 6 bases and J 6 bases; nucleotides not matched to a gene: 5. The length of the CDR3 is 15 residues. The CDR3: CAIRGTSGRAGEQYF. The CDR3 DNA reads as TGTGCCATCAGAGGGACTAGCGGGAGGGCCGGCGAGCAGTACTTC.

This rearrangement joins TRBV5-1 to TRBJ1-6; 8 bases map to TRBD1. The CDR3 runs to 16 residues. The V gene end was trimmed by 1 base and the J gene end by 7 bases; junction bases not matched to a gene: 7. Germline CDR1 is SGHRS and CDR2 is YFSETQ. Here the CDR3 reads CASSLSTGAVNSPLHF. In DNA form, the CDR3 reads TGCGCCAGCAGCTTGTCGACAGGGGCGGTAAATTCACCCCTCCACTTT.

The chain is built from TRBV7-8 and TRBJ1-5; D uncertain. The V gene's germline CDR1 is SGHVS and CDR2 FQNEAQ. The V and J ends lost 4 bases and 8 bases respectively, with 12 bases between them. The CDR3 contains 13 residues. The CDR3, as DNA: TGTGCCAGCAGCTCTCAAGCGGCAGAGCCCCAGCATTTT. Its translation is CASSSQAAEPQHF.

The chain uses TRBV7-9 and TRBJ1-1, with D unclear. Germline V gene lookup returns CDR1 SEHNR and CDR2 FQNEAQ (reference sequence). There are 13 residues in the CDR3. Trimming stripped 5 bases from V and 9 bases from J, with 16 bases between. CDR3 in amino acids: CASSVPSGTQAFF. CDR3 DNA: TGTGCCAGCAGCGTCCCCTCGGGTACTCAAGCTTTCTTT.

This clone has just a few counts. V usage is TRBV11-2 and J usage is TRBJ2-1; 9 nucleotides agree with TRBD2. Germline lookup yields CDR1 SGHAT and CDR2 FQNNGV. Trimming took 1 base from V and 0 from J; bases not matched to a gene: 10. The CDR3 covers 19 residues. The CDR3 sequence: CASSLVYPSGTSSYNEQFF. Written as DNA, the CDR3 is TGTGCCAGCAGCTTAGTTTATCCTAGCGGGACGAGCTCCTACAATGAGCAGTTCTTC.

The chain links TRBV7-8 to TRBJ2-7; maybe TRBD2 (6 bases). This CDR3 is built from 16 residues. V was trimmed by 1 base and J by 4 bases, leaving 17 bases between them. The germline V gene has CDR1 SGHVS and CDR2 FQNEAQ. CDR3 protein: CASSLGRRAGSYEQYF. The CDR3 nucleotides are TGTGCCAGCAGCTTAGGGAGGAGGGCGGGTTCGTACGAGCAGTACTTC.

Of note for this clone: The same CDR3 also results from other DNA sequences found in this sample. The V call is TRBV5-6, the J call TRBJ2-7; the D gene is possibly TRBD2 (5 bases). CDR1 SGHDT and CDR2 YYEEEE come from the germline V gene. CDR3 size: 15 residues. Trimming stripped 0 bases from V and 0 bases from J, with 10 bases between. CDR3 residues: CASSLGSGSSYEQYF. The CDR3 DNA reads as TGTGCCAGCAGCTTGGGGTCGGGGAGCTCCTACGAGCAGTACTTC.

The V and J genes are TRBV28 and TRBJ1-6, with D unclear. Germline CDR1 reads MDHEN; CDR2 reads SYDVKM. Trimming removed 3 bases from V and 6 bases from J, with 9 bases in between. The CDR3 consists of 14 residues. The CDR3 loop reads CASSFGKLNSPLHF. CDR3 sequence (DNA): TGTGCCAGCAGTTTTGGTAAACTTAATTCACCCCTCCACTTT.

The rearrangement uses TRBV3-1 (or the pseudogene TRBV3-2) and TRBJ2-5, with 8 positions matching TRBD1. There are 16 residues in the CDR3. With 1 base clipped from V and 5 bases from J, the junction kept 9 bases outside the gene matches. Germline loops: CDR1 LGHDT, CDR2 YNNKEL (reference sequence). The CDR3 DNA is TGTGCCAGCAGCCAAGCTTCCGACAGGGGTGGGGAGACCCAGTACTTC. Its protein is CASSQASDRGGETQYF.

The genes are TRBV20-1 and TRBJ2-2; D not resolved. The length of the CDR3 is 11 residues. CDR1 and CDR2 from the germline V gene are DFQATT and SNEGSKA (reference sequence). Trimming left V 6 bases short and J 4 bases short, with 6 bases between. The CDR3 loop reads CSAESTGELFF. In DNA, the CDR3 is TGCAGTGCGGAGAGCACCGGGGAGCTGTTTTTT.